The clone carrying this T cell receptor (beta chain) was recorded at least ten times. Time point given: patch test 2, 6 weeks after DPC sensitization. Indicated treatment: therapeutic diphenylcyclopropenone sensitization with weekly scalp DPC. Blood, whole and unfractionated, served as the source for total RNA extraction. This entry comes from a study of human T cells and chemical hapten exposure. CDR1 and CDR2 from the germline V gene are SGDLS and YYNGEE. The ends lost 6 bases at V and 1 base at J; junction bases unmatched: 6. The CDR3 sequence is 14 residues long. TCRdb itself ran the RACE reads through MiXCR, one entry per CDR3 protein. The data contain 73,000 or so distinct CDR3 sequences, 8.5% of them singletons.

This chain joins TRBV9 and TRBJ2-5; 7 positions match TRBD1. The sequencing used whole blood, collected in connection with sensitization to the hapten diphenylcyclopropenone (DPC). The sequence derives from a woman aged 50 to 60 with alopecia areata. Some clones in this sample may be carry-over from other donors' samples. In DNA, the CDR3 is TGTGCCAGCACCCGTAGGGACAGCCAAGAGACCCAGTACTTC. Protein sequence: CASTRRDSQETQYF. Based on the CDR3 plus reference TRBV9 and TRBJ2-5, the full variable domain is DSGVTQTPKHLITATGQRVTLRCSPRSGDLSVYWYQQSLDQGLQFLIQYYNGEERAKGNILERFSAQQFPDLHSELNLSSLELGDSALYFCASTRRDSQETQYFGPGTRLLVL.